This is a list of T cell receptor beta chains from one sample in a study of blood T cell repertoires in COVID-19. Clones were sequenced by immunoSEQ multiplex PCR, and TCRdb holds only the in-frame ones, with some missing. This sample has about 200,000 clones, with about 93% found just once. The material sequenced was peripheral blood. The origin of the receptors is a man in his 60s with COVID-19, enrolled during active disease. The CDR3 runs from the conserved cysteine through the conserved F or W.

J: TRBJ1-2; V: TRBV28; length: 14; CDR3: CASSPGGVGFGYTF
J: TRBJ2-1; V: TRBV7-2; length: 16; CDR3: CASRNLPGFKLDEQFF
J: TRBJ2-1; V: TRBV3-1/TRBV3-2; length: 17; CDR3: CASSQILAGADYNEQFF
J: TRBJ2-1; V: TRBV6-2/TRBV6-3; length: 16; CDR3: CASIPGGGPSYNEQFF
J: TRBJ2-1; V: TRBV10-3; length: 12; CDR3: CAISGPYNEQFF
J: TRBJ1-6; V: TRBV4-2; length: 17; CDR3: CASSQNRGSKSGSPLHF
J: TRBJ2-2; V: TRBV7-2; length: 15; CDR3: CASSLVRQNTGELFF
J: TRBJ2-7; V: TRBV5-6; length: 15; CDR3: CASSPFGTGINEQYF
J: TRBJ2-7; V: TRBV9; length: 13; CDR3: CASSVATGYEQYF
J: TRBJ2-7; V: TRBV4-1; length: 13; CDR3: CASSQDPQYEQYF
J: TRBJ1-1; V: TRBV2; length: 15; CDR3: CASSERGLWNTEAFF
J: TRBJ2-1; V: TRBV21-1; length: 16; CDR3: CASSKGGLAEHNEQFF
J: TRBJ1-2; V: TRBV19; length: 15; CDR3: CASSRTTGAIYGYTF
J: TRBJ2-7; V: TRBV19; length: 16; CDR3: CASSLASEGGTYEQYF
J: TRBJ2-5; V: TRBV18; length: 14; CDR3: CASSPLGQEETQYF
J: TRBJ2-1; V: TRBV6-2/TRBV6-3; length: 13; CDR3: CASSRTAQREQFF
J: TRBJ1-1; V: TRBV5-4; length: 14; CDR3: CASSPYEGGTEAFF
J: TRBJ2-6; V: TRBV18; length: 21; CDR3: CASSPLSQQLPKSSGANVLTF
J: TRBJ2-7; V: TRBV7-2; length: 14; CDR3: CASSPGSSSYEQYF
J: TRBJ1-1; V: TRBV2; length: 13; CDR3: CASTADKYTEAFF
J: TRBJ2-7; V: TRBV7-9; length: 13; CDR3: CASSLAGGKEQYF
J: TRBJ1-1; V: TRBV27; length: 15; CDR3: CASRVLQGSNTEAFF
J: TRBJ1-2; V: TRBV6-1; length: 16; CDR3: CASSEAPYAGGDGYTF
J: TRBJ2-7; V: TRBV2; length: 14; CDR3: CASNRGVGAYEQYF
J: TRBJ2-5; V: TRBV7-8; length: 15; CDR3: CASSLVVARKETQYF
J: TRBJ2-7; V: TRBV11-2; length: 15; CDR3: CASSLEGGGNYEQYF
J: TRBJ2-1; V: TRBV5-1; length: 17; CDR3: CASSLGSGTSAGHEQFF
J: TRBJ2-7; V: TRBV3-1/TRBV3-2; length: 15; CDR3: CASSPAGSGLYEQYF
J: TRBJ1-1; V: TRBV30; length: 14; CDR3: CAWSVLFTPPEAFF
J: TRBJ2-2; V: TRBV5-1; length: 16; CDR3: CASSWQGSLNTGELFF
J: TRBJ2-1; V: TRBV29-1; length: 13; CDR3: CSATRLAGGEQFF
J: TRBJ1-5; V: TRBV3-1/TRBV3-2; length: 14; CDR3: CASSRDSGNQPQHF
J: TRBJ1-6; V: TRBV28; length: 13; CDR3: CATQGVGNSPLHF
J: TRBJ2-7; V: TRBV6-1; length: 14; CDR3: CASSEGRGSYEQYF
J: TRBJ2-1; V: TRBV25-1; length: 15; CDR3: CASTPGLAGGAVKFF
J: TRBJ1-6; V: TRBV10-3; length: 13; CDR3: CAISEGESSPLHF
J: TRBJ2-1; V: TRBV7-8; length: 16; CDR3: CASSLEGGGAYNEQFF
J: TRBJ1-6; V: TRBV30; length: 15; CDR3: CAWSYSGIYNSPLHF
J: TRBJ1-2; V: TRBV7-9; length: 13; CDR3: CASSGPGQGDYTF
J: TRBJ2-3; V: TRBV11-2; length: 14; CDR3: CASSLDAGADTQYF
J: TRBJ1-2; V: TRBV5-1; length: 15; CDR3: CASSSGTGDNYGYTF
J: TRBJ2-7; V: TRBV10-1; length: 14; CDR3: CASSENQGASEQYF
J: TRBJ2-2; V: TRBV6-1; length: 13; CDR3: CASSEIRTGELFF
J: TRBJ2-1; V: TRBV24-1; length: 17; CDR3: CATSDLGSTSGKREQFF
J: TRBJ1-5; V: TRBV6-5; length: 14; CDR3: CASRPGGMGQPQHF
J: TRBJ2-3; V: TRBV11-2; length: 14; CDR3: CASSLGVAGGRQYF
J: TRBJ1-1; V: TRBV9; length: 15; CDR3: CASSPHGQGGTEAFF
J: TRBJ1-2; V: TRBV21-1; length: 13; CDR3: CASSKGWEYGYTF